This T cell receptor beta chain was recorded in a study of a mutant IDH1 vaccine in newly diagnosed glioma. Study-wide background: The first vaccination came 4-6 weeks after radiotherapy alone, or with temozolomide cycles. Receipt of radiotherapy, temozolomide, or both preceded the study, and most received both. Sex among treated patients split roughly 62% male, approximately 40% female; mean age was approximately 38 years. Overall study findings and caveats: Vaccine-induced immune responses occurred in under 95% of patients.

Trimming removed 3 bases at V and 1 base at J, with 8 bases between. The CDR3 spans 15 residues. Germline V gene sequence: CDR1 SGDLS, CDR2 YYNGEE. The assay was immunoSEQ multiplex PCR, and TCRdb's table has in-frame clones only and misses some. Here the sample spans about 52,000 clones, 91% being singletons. Time point denoted: week 11, during vaccination. Vaccine doses each comprised 300 ug of mutant IDH1 20-mer peptide, with topical imiquimod. On this clone itself: The antigen remains unidentified.

The chain joins TRBV9 to TRBJ2-6; perhaps D is TRBD1 or TRBD2 (5 bases each). This clonotype originated in a man aged 45 to 65 with glioma. The sequenced sample was PBMCs, obtained from a glioma patient whose treatment included an IDH1 peptide vaccine. As DNA, the CDR3 is TGTGCCAGCAGCGGTGGGGGTTCTGGGGCCAACGTCCTGACTTTC. This translates into CASSGGGSGANVLTF.